This TCR beta chain was identified during a study of CD8+CD57+ T cells in acquired aplastic anemia. For the study at large: DNA recovered from sorted CD4+ and CD8+ cells had a mean of approximately 3.2 ug.

Study conclusions and caveats: Simpson's diversity of CD8+ cells was not significantly different in patients compared with controls.

Genomic DNA constituted the template upon which TCR beta VDJ and CDR3 profiling was performed. TCRdb ran MiXCR on the reads and lists one entry per CDR3 protein. The sample consists of tens of thousands of distinct CDR3 sequences, roughly three fifths of them appearing once. This clonotype has a count of ten or more. Its cognate antigen is unknown. In patients chosen for sequencing, flow cytometry had shown CD8+CD57+ cell expansion. Blood came from patients not yet given any therapy. The sequencing input was sorted CD4+, CD8+, or CD8+CD57+ T cells (not recorded which) from PBMCs. The TCR sequence derives from a human donor with aplastic anemia.

The CDR3: CASSSGQGRGGYTF. In nucleotides, the CDR3 is TGTGCCAGCAGTTCCGGACAGGGGAGAGGGGGCTACACCTTC. The rearrangement joins TRBV6-5 to TRBJ1-2; 9 nucleotides align to TRBD1. The length of the CDR3 is 14 residues. Germline CDR1 reads MNHEY; CDR2 reads SVGAGI. V lost 4 bases, J lost 8 bases, and 8 bases stayed unmatched.